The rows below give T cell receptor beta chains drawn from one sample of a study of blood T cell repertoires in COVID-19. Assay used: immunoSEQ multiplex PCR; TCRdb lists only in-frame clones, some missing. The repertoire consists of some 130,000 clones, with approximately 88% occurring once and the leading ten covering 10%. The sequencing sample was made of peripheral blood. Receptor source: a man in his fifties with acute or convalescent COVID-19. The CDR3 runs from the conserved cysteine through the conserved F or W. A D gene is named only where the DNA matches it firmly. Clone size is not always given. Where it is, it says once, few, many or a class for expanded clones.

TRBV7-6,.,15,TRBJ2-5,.,CASSLGGTGTETQYF,TGTGCCAGCAGCCTTGGGGGTACAGGGACGGAGACCCAGTACTTC
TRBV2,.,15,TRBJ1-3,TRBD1,CASSGDRGSGNTIYF,TGTGCCAGCAGTGGGGACAGGGGCTCTGGAAACACCATATATTTT
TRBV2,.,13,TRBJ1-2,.,CASSGAENYGYTF,TGTGCCAGCAGTGGGGCAGAGAACTATGGCTACACCTTC
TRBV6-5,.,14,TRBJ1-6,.,CASSGGAARSPLHF,TGTGCCAGCAGCGGGGGGGCTGCGAGGTCACCCCTCCACTTT
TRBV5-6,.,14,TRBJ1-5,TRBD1,CASSYAGGYQPQHF,TGTGCCAGCAGCTACGCAGGGGGATATCAGCCCCAGCATTTT
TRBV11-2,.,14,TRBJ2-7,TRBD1,CASSPGGLVGEQYF,TGTGCCAGCAGCCCAGGGGGTCTGGTGGGCGAGCAGTACTTC
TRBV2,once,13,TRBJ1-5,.,CASSGGRGEPQHF,TGTGCCAGCAGTGGGGGGAGGGGCGAGCCCCAGCATTTT
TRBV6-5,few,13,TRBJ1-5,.,CASRPGWDQPQHF,TGTGCCAGCAGGCCAGGGTGGGATCAGCCCCAGCATTTT
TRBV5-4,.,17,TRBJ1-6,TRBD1,CASSPNAGTGFNSPLHF,TGTGCCAGCAGCCCTAATGCAGGGACAGGGTTTAATTCACCCCTCCACTTT
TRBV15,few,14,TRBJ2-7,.,CATSRETEDYEQYF,TGTGCCACCAGCAGAGAGACAGAAGACTACGAGCAGTACTTC
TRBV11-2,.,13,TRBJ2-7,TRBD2,CASSSSGSYEQYF,TGTGCCAGCAGCTCTAGCGGGTCCTACGAGCAGTACTTC
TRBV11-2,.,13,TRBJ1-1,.,CASSFIGGTEAFF,TGTGCCAGCAGCTTCATAGGGGGAACTGAAGCTTTCTTT
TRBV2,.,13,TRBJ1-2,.,CASSGQRSHGYTF,TGTGCCAGCAGTGGACAGCGCAGCCATGGCTACACCTTC
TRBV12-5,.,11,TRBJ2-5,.,CASGFGETQYF,TGTGCTAGTGGTTTCGGAGAGACCCAGTACTTC
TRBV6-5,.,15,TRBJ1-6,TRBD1,CASRNRDRGYSPLHF,TGTGCCAGCAGGAACCGGGACAGGGGATACTCACCCCTCCACTTT
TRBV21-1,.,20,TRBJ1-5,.,CASSKVLGQGAFTGNQPQHF,TGTGCCAGCAGCAAAGTGTTGGGACAGGGGGCATTTACTGGCAATCAGCCCCAGCATTTT
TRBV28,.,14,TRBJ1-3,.,CASSPGTWGNTIYF,TGTGCCAGCAGTCCCGGGACATGGGGAAACACCATATATTTT
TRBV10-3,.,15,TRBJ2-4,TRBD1,CAISGTDTVDSIQYF,TGTGCCATCAGCGGGACAGATACAGTCGACAGCATTCAGTACTTC
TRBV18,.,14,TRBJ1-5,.,CASSSERTIQPQHF,TGTGCCAGCTCATCTGAACGGACAATTCAGCCCCAGCATTTT
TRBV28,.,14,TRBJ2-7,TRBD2,CASSPVREAHEQYF,TGTGCCAGCAGTCCCGTGCGGGAGGCCCACGAGCAGTACTTC
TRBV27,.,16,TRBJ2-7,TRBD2,CASSLGVAGPSGEQYF,TGTGCCAGCAGTTTAGGGGTAGCGGGACCCAGTGGCGAGCAGTACTTC
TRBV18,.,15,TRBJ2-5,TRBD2,CASSAGLAGYETQYF,TGTGCCAGCTCCGCGGGACTAGCGGGATATGAGACCCAGTACTTC
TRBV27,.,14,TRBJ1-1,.,CASGRVDGNTEAFF,TGTGCCAGCGGGAGAGTCGACGGTAACACTGAAGCTTTCTTT
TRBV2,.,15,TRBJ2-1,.,CASSSQLAGPNEQFF,TGTGCCAGCAGTTCCCAACTAGCCGGGCCGAATGAGCAGTTCTTC
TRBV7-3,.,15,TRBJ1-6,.,CASSLGLQMNSPLHF,TGTGCCAGCAGCTTAGGTTTACAGATGAATTCACCCCTCCACTTT
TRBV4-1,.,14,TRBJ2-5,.,CASSPIPIQETQYF,TGCGCCAGCAGCCCCATCCCTATCCAAGAGACCCAGTACTTC
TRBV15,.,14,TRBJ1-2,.,CATSRHRDDYGYTF,TGTGCCACCAGCCGGCACAGGGATGACTATGGCTACACCTTC
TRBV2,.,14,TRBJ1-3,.,CASSFDSGAGTIYF,TGTGCCAGCAGCTTCGACAGCGGGGCGGGCACCATATATTTT
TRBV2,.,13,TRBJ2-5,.,CASSEYSQETQYF,TGTGCCAGCAGTGAATACAGTCAAGAGACCCAGTACTTC
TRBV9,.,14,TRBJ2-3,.,CASSVGLQADTQYF,TGTGCCAGCAGCGTTGGACTTCAGGCAGATACGCAGTATTTT
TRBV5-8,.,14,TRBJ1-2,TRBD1,CASSLRDRWDGYTF,TGTGCCAGCAGCTTGAGGGACAGGTGGGATGGCTACACCTTC
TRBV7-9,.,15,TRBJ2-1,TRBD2,CASSQTSGVSYEQFF,TGTGCCAGCAGCCAAACTAGCGGAGTCAGCTATGAGCAGTTCTTC
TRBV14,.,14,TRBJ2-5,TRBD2,CASSLAGGSETQYF,TGTGCCAGCAGCCTAGCGGGAGGGTCAGAGACCCAGTACTTC
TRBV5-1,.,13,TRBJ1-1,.,CASSLGVAAEAFF,TGCGCCAGCAGCTTAGGGGTCGCGGCTGAAGCTTTCTTT
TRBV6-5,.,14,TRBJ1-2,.,CASSYPGSGYGYTF,TGTGCCAGCAGTTACCCAGGGTCCGGCTATGGCTACACCTTC
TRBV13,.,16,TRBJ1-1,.,CASSLATPRGNTEAFF,TGTGCCAGCAGCTTAGCCACGCCTCGGGGTAACACTGAAGCTTTCTTT
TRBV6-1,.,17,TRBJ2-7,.,CASSEWGVAGRSYEQYF,TGTGCCAGCAGTGAATGGGGTGTGGCGGGACGCTCCTACGAGCAGTACTTC
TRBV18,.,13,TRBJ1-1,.,CASSPELNTEAFF,TGTGCCAGCTCACCGGAGCTAAACACTGAAGCTTTCTTT